A single sample is the source of the 12 T cell receptor beta chains below, sequenced in a study of post-analysis software for immune sequencing data. Study outcomes and limitations: Roughly 5 TRBV segments, TRBV5-6, TRBV5-1 and TRBV20-1 among them, were found more frequent in patients than controls.

Antigen specificity for these receptors is unknown. TCR beta libraries were prepared from cDNA with unique molecular identifiers. TCRdb re-called the PCR reads with MiXCR, one entry per CDR3 protein. The sample records fewer than 850,000 distinct CDR3 sequences, 46% being singletons. Sequencing input: blood. All receptors come from a girl aged 10-17 years with multiple sclerosis.

This clonotype has just a few counts. The chain uses TRBV12-3 or TRBV12-4 and TRBJ2-3; D is unresolved. The CDR3 consists of 16 residues. The V end was cut by 5 bases, the J end by 2 bases, with 17 bases between. The CDR3 spells CASSPRRGAFTDTQYF. CDR3 bases: TGTGCCAGCAGTCCCAGACGCGGCGCCTTCACAGATACGCAGTATTTT.

The V and J genes are TRBV27 and TRBJ2-7; 13 positions match TRBD2. Trimming cost V 8 bases and J 4 bases; bases outside gene matches: 8. The CDR3 sequence is 15 residues long. Per germline, CDR1 MNHEY and CDR2 SMNVEV (reference sequence). The CDR3 sequence is CASDPGTSGMYEQYF. CDR3 sequence (DNA): TGTGCCAGCGATCCCGGGACTAGCGGGATGTACGAGCAGTACTTC.

The CDR3 spells CASSRGGQGWSNEQFF. The CDR3 DNA reads as TGTGCCAGCAGCCGGGGGGGACAGGGGTGGAGCAATGAGCAGTTCTTC. V usage is TRBV5-5 and J usage is TRBJ2-1; 10 bases match TRBD1. V shed 4 bases, J shed 6 bases, and the junction held 10 bases outside the gene matches. CDR1 is SGHKS and CDR2 is YYEKEE in the germline V gene (reference sequence). This CDR3 region has 16 residues.

The genes are TRBV20-1 and TRBJ1-2; 10 nucleotides line up with TRBD1. Germline loops: CDR1 DFQATT, CDR2 SNEGSKA (reference sequence). The CDR3 has 15 amino acids. J lost 8 bases, V lost 3 bases, and 12 bases had no gene match. The CDR3 protein is CSASNKGDRGSGYTF. CDR3 nucleotides: TGCAGTGCTAGTAATAAAGGGGACAGGGGAAGCGGCTACACCTTC.

This clonotype turned up a few times. The J gene is TRBJ2-7, the V gene TRBV6-5; 8 positions agree with TRBD1. V gave up 6 bases and J gave up 7 bases; unmatched junction bases: 14. Germline loops: CDR1 MNHEY, CDR2 SVGAGI. The CDR3 is 15 amino acids. CDR3 in amino acids: CASSRTDRGPREQYF. CDR3 coding DNA: TGTGCCAGCAGCCGCACCGACAGGGGCCCTCGGGAGCAGTACTTC.

The V gene is TRBV20-1, the J gene TRBJ2-3, with TRBD2 as a possible D gene (6 bases). This CDR3 contains 14 residues. CDR1 and CDR2 (germline): DFQATT, SNEGSKA (reference sequence). V was shortened by 3 bases and J by 6 bases, with 16 bases between the two germline ends. The DNA of the CDR3 is TGCAGTGCTAGCATGGGGGGTCGGGCGGATACGCAGTATTTT. This gives the protein CSASMGGRADTQYF.

The rearrangement uses TRBV9 and TRBJ2-3, with TRBD2 as a possible D gene (6 bases). V was trimmed by 0 bases and J by 8 bases, leaving 16 bases between them. This CDR3 comprises 15 residues. Germline lookup yields CDR1 SGDLS and CDR2 YYNGEE. The CDR3 is CASSVGGTAEGTQYF. The DNA for the CDR3 is TGTGCCAGCAGCGTAGGAGGGACTGCCGAGGGTACGCAGTATTTT.

V is TRBV6-1 and J is TRBJ2-1, with 8 positions matching TRBD2. CDR1 and CDR2 from the germline V gene are MNHNS and SASEGT. V gave up 6 bases and J gave up 4 bases; unmatched junction bases: 5. The CDR3 loop spans 14 amino acids. Written as DNA, the CDR3 is TGTGCCAGCAGGGGACTAGGGAAATACAATGAGCAGTTCTTC. The encoded protein is CASRGLGKYNEQFF.

V is TRBV7-2 and J is TRBJ2-3; TRBD1 matches 10 bases. The CDR3 has 15 amino acids. In germline, CDR1 is SGHTA, CDR2 FQGNSA. V shed 5 bases and J 4 bases; nucleotides not matched to a gene: 6. In DNA, the CDR3 is TGTGCCAGCAGCCGAGACAGGGGGCTTGCAGATACGCAGTATTTT. Protein sequence: CASSRDRGLADTQYF.

This clonotype was detected a few times. The V call is TRBV29-1, the J call TRBJ2-5, with a tentative D call TRBD1 (6 bases). CDR1 and CDR2 from the germline V gene are SQVTM and ANQGSEA. Trimming cost V 4 bases and J 9 bases, with 18 bases left between them. The CDR3 runs 13 residues. The CDR3 coding sequence is TGCAGCGTTGTCTTTGGACAGTCCGGGTCCCAGTACTTC. This gives the protein CSVVFGQSGSQYF.

The J gene is TRBJ1-2, the V gene TRBV9; 7 nucleotides align to TRBD1. Germline CDR1 and CDR2: SGDLS and YYNGEE. Unmatched junction bases numbered 8, after V lost 1 base and J lost 8 bases. CDR3 length: 14 residues. Written as DNA, the CDR3 is TGTGCCAGCAGCGTATTGGGTCAGGGGGGAGGCTACACCTTC. Protein product: CASSVLGQGGGYTF.

This clonotype has only a few counts. The CDR3, as DNA: TGTGCCACCAGCAGTCCTAGAGACTACAATGAGCAGTTCTTC. Its protein is CATSSPRDYNEQFF. The rearrangement uses TRBV15 and TRBJ2-1, with D uncertain. Germline CDR1 is LNHNV and CDR2 is YYDKDF (reference sequence). The CDR3 covers 14 residues. Between the trimmed V and J ends, which lost 3 bases and 3 bases, there was a span of 9 bases. The variable domain in full, completed from reference TRBV15 and TRBJ2-1, reads DAMVIQNPRYQVTQFGKPVTLSCSQTLNHNVMYWYQQKSSQAPKLLFHYYDKDFNNEADTPDNFQSRRPNTSFCFLDIRSPGLGDTAMYLCATSSPRDYNEQFFGPGTRLTVL.